This TCR beta chain was sequenced in a study of shared clonotypes between healthy human individuals. Whole-study results and caveats: Rarefaction indicated that sorted-subset sequencing remained incomplete although depth was large. Some clonotypes were shared by all four sorted-subset donors, while others were not shared. The non-shared ones had lower generation probabilities than the shared ones. An expected dependence of interdonor clonotype sharing on sequencing depth was noted.

This clone appeared a single time. What it recognizes is unknown. The sample holds other DNA sequences that translate to the same CDR3. V lost 2 bases, J lost 4 bases, and 9 bases stayed unmatched. Germline loops: CDR1 SGDLS, CDR2 YYNGEE. This CDR3 has 16 residues. Assay: immunoSEQ multiplex PCR; the TCRdb copy retains only in-frame clones and omits some. The repertoire holds about 1 million clones, with about 75% as singletons. Participating donors were healthy, HIV-negative adults free of recent acute infections or vaccinations. The clonotype was recovered from a man aged 18 to 29 in good health. Material: memory CD4+ T cells sorted from blood. Subset specified: CD45RA-negative fraction. The chain combines TRBV9 with TRBJ2-3, with 8 bases aligning to TRBD1. The CDR3 sequence: CASSVGPGGGADTQYF. CDR3 in DNA: TGTGCCAGCAGCGTGGGTCCAGGGGGCGGCGCAGATACGCAGTATTTT.